A selection of T cell receptor beta chains follows, all from one sample in a study of cytomegalovirus exposure and HLA in healthy donors. TCRdb's copy holds only in-frame clones and misses some; the assay was immunoSEQ multiplex PCR. The table lists approximately 170,000 clones, around 80% of them singletons. Specimen: PBMCs. The receptors here all came from a boy aged 2 to 10 in good health and CMV-seronegative. Each CDR3 is given with its conserved first and last residue. The order of the fields is J gene, V gene, clone size, D gene, CDR3 DNA, CDR3 protein. D genes are given only for firm matches. Not every row has a clone size; where given, it reads once, few, many or a size class.

TRBJ1-1 | TRBV30 | once | NA | TGTGCCTGGGGGGGGGTCTCCGGCACTGAAGCTTTCTTT | CAWGGVSGTEAFF
TRBJ1-1 | TRBV11-2 | NA | NA | TGTGCCAGCAGCTTAGTGTACTCTGAAGCTTTCTTT | CASSLVYSEAFF
TRBJ2-2 | TRBV27 | NA | NA | NA | CASSFFGQTNTGELFF
TRBJ2-5 | TRBV7-2 | NA | TRBD2 | TGTGCCAGCGGGGGGACTAGCTGGGAGACCCAGTACTTC | CASGGTSWETQYF
TRBJ2-3 | TRBV18 | NA | NA | TGTGCCAGCTCACCACCGGGACTCCCTAGCACAGATACGCAGTATTTT | CASSPPGLPSTDTQYF
TRBJ2-5 | TRBV30 | once | NA | TGTGCCTGGAGTAGGGGGCGGGAGGTGGAGACCCAGTACTTC | CAWSRGREVETQYF
TRBJ2-1 | TRBV9 | NA | TRBD1 | TGTGCCAGCAGCGTAGGGGGGACAGGCGACCACGATGAGCAGTTCTTC | CASSVGGTGDHDEQFF
TRBJ1-5 | TRBV25-1 | NA | NA | TGTGCCAGCAGTGAAGGCCATAGCAATCAGCCCCAGCATTTT | CASSEGHSNQPQHF
TRBJ1-1 | TRBV30 | NA | NA | TGTGCCTGGAGTGTAGGGGTGTATAGGGGAGGCGGTGAAGCTTTCTTT | CAWSVGVYRGGGEAFF
TRBJ2-5 | TRBV6-5 | NA | NA | TGTGCCACAGGGTCAGAGACCCAGTACTTC | CATGSETQYF